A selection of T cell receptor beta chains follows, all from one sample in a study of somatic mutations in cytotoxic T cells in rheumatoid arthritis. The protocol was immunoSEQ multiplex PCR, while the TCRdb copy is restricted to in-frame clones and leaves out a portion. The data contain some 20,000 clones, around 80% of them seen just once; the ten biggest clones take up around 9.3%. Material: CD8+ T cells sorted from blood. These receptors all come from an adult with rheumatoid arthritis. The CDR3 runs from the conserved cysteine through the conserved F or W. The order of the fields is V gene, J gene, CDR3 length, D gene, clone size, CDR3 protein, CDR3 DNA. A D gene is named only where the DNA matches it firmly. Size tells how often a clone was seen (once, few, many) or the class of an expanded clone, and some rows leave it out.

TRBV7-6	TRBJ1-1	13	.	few	CASSLGVGTEAFF	TGTGCCAGCAGCTTAGGGGTTGGCACTGAAGCTTTCTTT
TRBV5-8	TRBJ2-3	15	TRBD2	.	CASSLEGGLTDTQYF	TGTGCCAGCAGCTTGGAGGGAGGGCTAACAGATACGCAGTATTTT
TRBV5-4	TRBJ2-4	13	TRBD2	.	CASSRGESGIQYF	TGTGCCAGCAGCCGGGGGGAGTCTGGGATTCAGTACTTC
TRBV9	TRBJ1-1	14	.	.	CASSVGGTNTEAFF	TGTGCCAGCAGCGTAGGAGGGACCAACACTGAAGCTTTCTTT
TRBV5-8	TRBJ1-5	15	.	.	CASSLAGVNNQPQHF	TGTGCCAGCAGCTTGGCAGGGGTAAACAATCAGCCCCAGCATTTT
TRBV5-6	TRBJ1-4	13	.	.	CASSFAGDEKLFF	TGTGCCAGCAGCTTCGCAGGGGATGAAAAACTGTTTTTT
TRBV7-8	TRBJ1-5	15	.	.	CASSLGASHNQPQHF	TGTGCCAGCAGCTTAGGCGCGTCTCACAATCAGCCCCAGCATTTT
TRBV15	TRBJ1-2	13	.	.	CATSRDRPSGYTF	TGTGCCACCAGCAGAGACCGCCCCAGCGGCTACACCTTC
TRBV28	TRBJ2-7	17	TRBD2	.	CASSFHLTSGGAYEQYF	TGTGCCAGCAGTTTCCATCTGACTAGCGGGGGGGCCTACGAGCAGTACTTC
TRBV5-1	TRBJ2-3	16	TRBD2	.	CASSPRPSGGPHTQYF	TGCGCCAGCAGCCCTAGGCCCAGCGGGGGGCCCCATACGCAGTATTTT
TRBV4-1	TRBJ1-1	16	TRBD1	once	CASSHAVGQENTEAFF	TGCGCCAGCAGCCACGCGGTGGGACAGGAGAACACTGAAGCTTTCTTT
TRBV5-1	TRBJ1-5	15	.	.	CASSLVSGGNQPQHF	TGCGCCAGCAGCTTGGTGTCGGGAGGTAATCAGCCCCAGCATTTT
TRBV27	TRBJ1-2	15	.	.	CASSYRAQGLYGYTF	TGTGCCAGCAGCTATAGGGCCCAGGGGCTCTATGGCTACACCTTC
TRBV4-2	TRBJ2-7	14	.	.	CASSQETGSGEQYF	TGTGCCAGCAGCCAAGAGACGGGGTCGGGCGAGCAGTACTTC
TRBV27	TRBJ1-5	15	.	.	CASSPRGGRNQPQHF	TGTGCCAGCAGTCCTCGTGGGGGTAGGAATCAGCCCCAGCATTTT
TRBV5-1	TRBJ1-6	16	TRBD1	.	CASSTHDRGANSPLHF	TGCGCCAGCAGCACCCATGACAGGGGCGCAAATTCACCCCTCCACTTT
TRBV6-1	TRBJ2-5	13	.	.	CASSEVEFRTQYF	TGTGCCAGCAGTGAAGTGGAGTTTCGGACCCAGTACTTC
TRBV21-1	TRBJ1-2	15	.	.	CAGGQGAEGDYGYTF	TGTGCCGGGGGACAGGGGGCAGAGGGGGACTATGGCTACACCTTC
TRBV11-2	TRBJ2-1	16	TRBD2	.	CASSNGKRTSANEQFF	TGTGCCAGCAGCAATGGAAAACGGACTAGCGCCAATGAGCAGTTCTTC
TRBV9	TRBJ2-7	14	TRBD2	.	CASSGGGNSYEQYF	TGTGCCAGCAGCGGCGGGGGGAACTCCTACGAGCAGTACTTC
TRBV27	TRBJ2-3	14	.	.	CASNVRGSTDTQYF	TGTGCCAGTAACGTCCGGGGGAGCACAGATACGCAGTATTTT
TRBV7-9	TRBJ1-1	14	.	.	CASSLGAKDTEAFF	TGTGCCAGCAGCTTAGGCGCCAAAGACACTGAAGCTTTCTTT